Detailed here is one TCR beta chain. No antigen is known for it. The data originate from a study of CD8 T cells in Susac syndrome. Whole-study context: Blood was drawn from Susac syndrome patients while they were therapy-naive, on corticosteroids, or on intravenous immunoglobulin alone. Findings and caveats of the study: The number of Susac-specific public clones found was roughly 16 in total CD8+ repertoires and 4 to 6 in CD8+ TEMRA repertoires.

The V gene's germline CDR1 is PRHDT and CDR2 FYEKMQ (reference sequence). This CDR3 region has 17 residues. Trimming took 0 bases from V and 0 from J, leaving 14 bases between them. TEMRA cells were FACS-enriched, with CD8+ and CD4+ T cells isolated negatively. cDNA came from around 0.5 to 1 ug RNA primed by random hexamers. Using its own MiXCR run on the immunoSEQ multiplex PCR reads, TCRdb lists one record per CDR3 protein. The sample has approximately 83,000 distinct CDR3 sequences, 94% seen once. The source material was CD8+ T cells from PBMCs. The receptor comes from a human donor with Susac syndrome. The chain is built from TRBV13 and TRBJ2-5; no clear D gene. DNA for the CDR3: TGTGCCAGCAGCTTAGGCGAGGTCCGGGCATACCAAGAGACCCAGTACTTC. Its translation is CASSLGEVRAYQETQYF.